The clone carrying this T cell receptor (beta chain) was seen at least ten times. This sample stems from a study of human T cells and chemical hapten exposure. The overall study: Minor pooled library volume differences mainly drove per-sample TCR yield variation.

Original handling: Per-sample TCR counts ranged from roughly 20,000 to 700,000, median roughly 87,000. TCRdb re-called the RACE reads with MiXCR, one entry per CDR3 protein. The V and J calls reflect TCRdb's pipeline rather than the authors' work. The sample has around 380,000 distinct CDR3 sequences; about 4.4% are singletons. Time point denoted: patch test 1, 2 weeks after DPC sensitization. Sample treatment: therapeutic diphenylcyclopropenone sensitization with weekly scalp DPC. Blood draws came first, before each patch test. This CDR3 is built from 15 residues. The germline V gene has CDR1 WSHSY and CDR2 SAAADI. Losses at the gene ends were 8 bases for V and 5 bases for J; bases not matched to a gene: 12.

J is TRBJ2-5 and V is TRBV10-2; 9 bases are a match to TRBD2. The source of this sequence is a woman in her fifties or sixties with alopecia areata. Some clones in this sample may be carry-over from other donors' samples. This specimen was whole blood, taken in connection with sensitization to the hapten diphenylcyclopropenone (DPC). The CDR3 DNA is TGCGCCAGCTCTCTCACTAGCGGGCGGAAGGAGACCCAGTACTTC. Protein sequence: CASSLTSGRKETQYF.